The sequence of this T cell receptor (beta chain) was determined in a study of blood T cell repertoires in COVID-19. Turning to the study itself: Researchers got acute and convalescent COVID-19 samples from the United States, Italy and Spain.

Germline CDR1 MGHDK, CDR2 SYGVNS. This CDR3 is built from 18 residues. J was trimmed by 4 bases and V by 0 bases; bases with no gene match: 7. Authors' methods: It was from reference gene primer amplification that nucleated cell counts were estimated. Profiled with immunoSEQ multiplex PCR; TCRdb holds only in-frame clones, not every one. Clone size and the V and J calls come from that table; the DNA yielded D and trimming. The sample gives around 700,000 clones, 70% to 90% of which show up once; approximately 0.3% is in the top ten. The chain recombines TRBV25-1 with TRBJ1-6, with 9 bases aligning to TRBD1. This receptor was obtained from a woman between 18 and 29 years old with acute or convalescent COVID-19. Sequenced material: peripheral blood. The CDR3 region has the DNA TGTGCCAGCAGTGAATATTTCGGGACAGGGCCGTATAATTCACCCCTCCACTTT. It encodes CASSEYFGTGPYNSPLHF.